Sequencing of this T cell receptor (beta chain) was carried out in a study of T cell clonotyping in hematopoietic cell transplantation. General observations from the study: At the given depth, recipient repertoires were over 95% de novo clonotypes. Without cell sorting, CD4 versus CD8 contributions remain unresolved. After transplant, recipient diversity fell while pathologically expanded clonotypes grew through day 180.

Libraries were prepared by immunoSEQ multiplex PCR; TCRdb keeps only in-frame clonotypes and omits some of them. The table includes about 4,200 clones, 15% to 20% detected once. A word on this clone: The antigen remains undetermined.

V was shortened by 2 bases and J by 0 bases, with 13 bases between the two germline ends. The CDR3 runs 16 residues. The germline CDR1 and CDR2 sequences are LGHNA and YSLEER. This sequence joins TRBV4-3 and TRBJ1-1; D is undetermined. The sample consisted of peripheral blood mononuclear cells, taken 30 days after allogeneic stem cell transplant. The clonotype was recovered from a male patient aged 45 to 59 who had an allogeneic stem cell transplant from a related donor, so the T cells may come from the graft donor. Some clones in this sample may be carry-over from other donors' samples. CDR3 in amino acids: CASSQSSAGMNTEAFF. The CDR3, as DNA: TGCGCCAGCAGCCAAAGTTCGGCGGGTATGAACACTGAAGCTTTCTTT.